Below are 24 T cell receptor beta chains sequenced from a single sample in a study of OX40 agonist ivuxolimab in advanced cancers. TCRdb's copy holds only in-frame clones and misses some; the assay was immunoSEQ multiplex PCR. This sample has 130,000 or so clones, with around nine tenths found just once. The input for sequencing was CD4+ or CD8+ T cells sorted from blood, taken in a trial of the OX40 agonist ivuxolimab. These receptors came from an adult with an advanced solid tumor such as melanoma, head and neck, liver or kidney cancer.

CDR3 bases: TGTGCCAGCAGCTTAATGGCCGTCTCCAAATACAATGAGCAGTTCTTC. It translates to CASSLMAVSKYNEQFF. The chain employs TRBV7-3 and TRBJ2-1; D unclear. The CDR3 has 16 residues. Germline V gives CDR1 SGHTA, CDR2 FQGTGA. The ends were cut back, 1 base at V and 4 bases at J, with 14 bases in the middle.

This chain connects TRBV19 to TRBJ2-5; no firm D call. This CDR3 is built from 16 residues. Germline V gene lookup returns CDR1 LNHDA and CDR2 SQIVND (reference sequence). V was pared by 3 bases and J by 4 bases, with 18 bases between. CDR3 coding DNA: TGTGCCAGTAGTATGGTAAGGGTCCCACGGGCAGAGACCCAGTACTTC. This encodes CASSMVRVPRAETQYF.

This clone was observed once. The V and J genes are TRBV28 and TRBJ1-1, with 9 bases fitting TRBD1. Germline V gives CDR1 MDHEN, CDR2 SYDVKM. This CDR3 has 12 residues. Unmatched junction bases numbered 7, after V lost 7 bases and J lost 10 bases. The CDR3 here is CASTQRGQGAFF. The CDR3 DNA reads TGTGCCAGCACGCAGAGGGGACAGGGAGCTTTCTTT.

This chain connects TRBV4-1 to TRBJ2-3; D not resolved. V lost 4 bases and J lost 0, with 8 bases in between. Germline CDR1 reads MGHRA; CDR2 reads YSYEKL. The CDR3 is 14 residues long. The DNA of the CDR3 is TGCGCCAGCAGCCGGCCAGGTAGCACAGATACGCAGTATTTT. Its translation: CASSRPGSTDTQYF.

The gene calls are TRBV28 and TRBJ2-5, with 8 bases identical to TRBD2. V lost 10 bases, J lost 4 bases, and 2 bases stayed unmatched. Germline CDR1 and CDR2: MDHEN and SYDVKM. The length of the CDR3 is 11 residues. DNA of the CDR3: TGTGCCACCGCGGGGGGAGAGACCCAGTACTTC. It is translated as CATAGGETQYF.

The chain is built from TRBV28 and TRBJ2-5; 9 nucleotides agree with TRBD1. The length of the CDR3 is 15 residues. Germline CDR1 is MDHEN and CDR2 is SYDVKM. V shed 6 bases, J shed 4 bases, and the junction held 9 bases outside the gene matches. The DNA of the CDR3 is TGTGCCAGCAGCCTTATAGGGGGACAGGGAGAGACCCAGTACTTC. Translated, it gives CASSLIGGQGETQYF.

V usage is TRBV4-1 and J usage is TRBJ2-3; no firm D call. V dropped 7 bases and J dropped 0 bases, with 11 bases sitting between them. The CDR3 has 14 residues. Germline CDR1 and CDR2: MGHRA and YSYEKL. In DNA form, the CDR3 reads TGCGCCAGCACTGGGCTAACTAGCACAGATACGCAGTATTTT. As protein: CASTGLTSTDTQYF.

This chain connects TRBV4-1 to TRBJ1-6, with a tentative D call TRBD1 (5 bases). CDR1 and CDR2 (germline): MGHRA, YSYEKL. The CDR3 is made up of 19 amino acids. Trimming took off 0 bases at V and 9 bases at J, with 24 bases between the two ends. CDR3 in amino acids: CASSQDEATVSGTSSPLHF. CDR3 DNA: TGCGCCAGCAGCCAAGATGAGGCGACGGTCTCTGGGACGAGTTCACCCCTCCACTTT.

The V call is TRBV7-3, the J call TRBJ2-1; the match to TRBD2 covers 12 bases. The CDR3 runs 17 residues. In germline, CDR1 is SGHTA, CDR2 FQGTGA. V lost 5 bases, J lost 4 bases, and 9 bases stayed unmatched. For the CDR3, the DNA is TGTGCCAGCAGCCCGACTAGCGGGAGTGAATCATACAATGAGCAGTTCTTC. This gives the protein CASSPTSGSESYNEQFF.

The V and J genes are TRBV12-5 and TRBJ1-5, with 7 bases that match TRBD1. The CDR3 sequence is 13 residues long. J gave up 10 bases and V 8 bases, and 11 bases lay outside the gene matches. Germline CDR1 reads LGHNT; CDR2 reads FRNRAP. CDR3 nucleotides: TGTGCTAGTCAGGGGGAAGGGGGTAATCCCCAGCATTTT. Encoded protein: CASQGEGGNPQHF.

The chain joins TRBV7-9 to TRBJ1-2; D uncertain. This CDR3 has 14 residues. From germline, CDR1 is SEHNR and CDR2 FQNEAQ (reference sequence). V was cut by 5 bases and J by 4 bases, with 14 bases left in between. CDR3 in amino acids: CASSPEPTPYGYTF. The CDR3 region has the DNA TGTGCCAGCAGCCCCGAGCCGACCCCCTATGGCTACACCTTC.

V gene TRBV12-5 combines with J gene TRBJ2-1; no clear D. Germline-derived CDR1 and CDR2 are LGHNT and FRNRAP. Trimming shortened V by 7 bases and J by 2 bases, and 9 bases separated the two germline ends. The CDR3 is 13 residues long. The CDR3: CASALATYNEQFF. The CDR3 DNA reads TGTGCTAGTGCCCTCGCCACCTACAATGAGCAGTTCTTC.

The table lists this clone with a count of one. The CDR3 reads CASSQPTQNTEAFF. In nucleotides, the CDR3 is TGTGCCAGCAGCCAACCTACACAGAACACTGAAGCTTTCTTT. The genes are TRBV4-2 and TRBJ1-1; D remains ambiguous. This CDR3 contains 14 residues. In germline, CDR1 is LGHNA, CDR2 YNFKEQ. V dropped 2 bases and J dropped 1 base, with 8 bases sitting between them.

This sequence joins TRBV19 and TRBJ2-1, with 15 bases that match TRBD2. CDR1 is LNHDA and CDR2 is SQIVND in the germline V gene (reference sequence). This CDR3 has 17 residues. V trimming: 3 bases; J trimming: 6 bases; junction bases outside the gene matches: 6. CDR3 residues: CASSISGLAGGPNEQFF. Written as DNA, the CDR3 is TGTGCCAGTAGTATTTCAGGACTAGCGGGAGGGCCCAATGAGCAGTTCTTC.

This rearrangement joins TRBV6-6 to TRBJ1-4; D remains unclear. This CDR3 is built from 13 residues. CDR1 and CDR2 (germline): MNHNY, SVGAGI (reference sequence). Trimming removed 7 bases at V and 8 bases at J, with 14 bases between. The CDR3 region has the DNA TGTGCCAGCAACGTCCAGGCGGAGGAAAAACTGTTTTTT. It encodes CASNVQAEEKLFF.

This chain links TRBV4-3 with TRBJ1-5, with D tentatively TRBD1 (5 bases). The CDR3 covers 17 residues. Trimming removed 0 bases at V and 0 bases at J, with 12 bases between. The germline CDR1 and CDR2 sequences are LGHNA and YSLEER. CDR3 nucleotide sequence: TGCGCCAGCAGCCAAGACCTTGCGGGGGTTAGCAATCAGCCCCAGCATTTT. This codes for CASSQDLAGVSNQPQHF.

This clone was recorded a few times. The chain combines TRBV30 with TRBJ1-4, with a weak D call TRBD1 (6 bases). Between the trimmed V and J ends, which lost 4 bases and 6 bases, there was a span of 21 bases. The CDR3 runs to 16 residues. Looked up from germline, CDR1 is GTSNPN and CDR2 is SVGIG (reference sequence). The chain's CDR3 is CAWTLPDSLLDEKLFF. The CDR3 nucleotides are TGTGCCTGGACCCTCCCGGACAGTCTTCTGGATGAAAAACTGTTTTTT.

The gene calls are TRBV19 and TRBJ2-3; perhaps TRBD2 as D (6 bases). Germline V lookup: CDR1 LNHDA, CDR2 SQIVND (reference sequence). This CDR3 has 15 amino acids. Between the trimmed V and J ends, which lost 5 bases and 6 bases, there was a span of 18 bases. This CDR3 is CASSPPSRGGDTQYF. In DNA form, the CDR3 reads TGTGCCAGTAGTCCACCCTCGCGTGGGGGGGATACGCAGTATTTT.

The V call is TRBV4-1, the J call TRBJ1-1, with D maybe TRBD1 (6 bases). The CDR3 sequence is 17 residues long. CDR1 MGHRA and CDR2 YSYEKL come from the germline V gene. Deletions cut 4 bases from V and 0 bases from J, with 18 bases between. CDR3 protein: CASSPCKGGVLNTEAFF. CDR3 in DNA: TGCGCCAGCAGCCCCTGTAAGGGGGGCGTTCTGAACACTGAAGCTTTCTTT.

The chain couples TRBV18 to TRBJ2-2; no clear D. The V end lost 2 bases, the J end lost 4 bases, and 11 bases lay between the germline ends. The CDR3 totals 15 residues. Germline V gene sequence: CDR1 KGHSH, CDR2 LQKENI. CDR3 in amino acids: CASSPVSPLTGELFF. For the CDR3, the DNA is TGTGCCAGCTCACCAGTCAGTCCGCTCACCGGGGAGCTGTTTTTT.

V is TRBV9 and J is TRBJ2-7; 7 positions match TRBD1. Looked up from germline, CDR1 is SGDLS and CDR2 is YYNGEE. This CDR3 spans 16 amino acids. The ends lost 4 bases at V and 1 base at J; junction bases unmatched: 11. The CDR3 region is CASSPQRQGKSYEQYF. In nucleotides, the CDR3 is TGTGCCAGCAGCCCTCAGAGACAGGGAAAATCCTACGAGCAGTACTTC.

J is TRBJ1-1 and V is TRBV5-8; 8 bases match TRBD1. V shed 3 bases and J 5 bases; nucleotides not matched to a gene: 6. Germline values: CDR1 SGHTS, CDR2 YDEGEE. This CDR3 has 14 residues. The CDR3 spells CASSYSRGRTEAFF. In DNA, the CDR3 is TGTGCCAGCAGCTACAGCAGGGGGCGGACTGAAGCTTTCTTT.

The genes are TRBV18 and TRBJ1-2; TRBD1 aligns across 11 bases. Trimming at V came to 2 bases and at J to 8 bases, leaving 4 bases not matched to a gene. Germline lookup yields CDR1 KGHSH and CDR2 LQKENI. The CDR3 spans 14 residues. The CDR3 region has the DNA TGTGCCAGCTCACCAGGACAGGGGGCAGACGGCTACACCTTC. Translation: CASSPGQGADGYTF.

A remark on this clone: Other DNA sequences of this sample code for an identical CDR3. This chain uses TRBV5-4 with TRBJ2-1, with TRBD1 matching over 7 bases. V gave up 4 bases and J gave up 7 bases; unmatched junction bases: 2. The V gene's germline CDR1 is SGHNT and CDR2 YYREEE (reference sequence). This CDR3 has 12 amino acids. The CDR3 region is CASSPDRNEQFF. The CDR3 DNA reads TGTGCCAGCAGCCCGGACAGGAATGAGCAGTTCTTC.